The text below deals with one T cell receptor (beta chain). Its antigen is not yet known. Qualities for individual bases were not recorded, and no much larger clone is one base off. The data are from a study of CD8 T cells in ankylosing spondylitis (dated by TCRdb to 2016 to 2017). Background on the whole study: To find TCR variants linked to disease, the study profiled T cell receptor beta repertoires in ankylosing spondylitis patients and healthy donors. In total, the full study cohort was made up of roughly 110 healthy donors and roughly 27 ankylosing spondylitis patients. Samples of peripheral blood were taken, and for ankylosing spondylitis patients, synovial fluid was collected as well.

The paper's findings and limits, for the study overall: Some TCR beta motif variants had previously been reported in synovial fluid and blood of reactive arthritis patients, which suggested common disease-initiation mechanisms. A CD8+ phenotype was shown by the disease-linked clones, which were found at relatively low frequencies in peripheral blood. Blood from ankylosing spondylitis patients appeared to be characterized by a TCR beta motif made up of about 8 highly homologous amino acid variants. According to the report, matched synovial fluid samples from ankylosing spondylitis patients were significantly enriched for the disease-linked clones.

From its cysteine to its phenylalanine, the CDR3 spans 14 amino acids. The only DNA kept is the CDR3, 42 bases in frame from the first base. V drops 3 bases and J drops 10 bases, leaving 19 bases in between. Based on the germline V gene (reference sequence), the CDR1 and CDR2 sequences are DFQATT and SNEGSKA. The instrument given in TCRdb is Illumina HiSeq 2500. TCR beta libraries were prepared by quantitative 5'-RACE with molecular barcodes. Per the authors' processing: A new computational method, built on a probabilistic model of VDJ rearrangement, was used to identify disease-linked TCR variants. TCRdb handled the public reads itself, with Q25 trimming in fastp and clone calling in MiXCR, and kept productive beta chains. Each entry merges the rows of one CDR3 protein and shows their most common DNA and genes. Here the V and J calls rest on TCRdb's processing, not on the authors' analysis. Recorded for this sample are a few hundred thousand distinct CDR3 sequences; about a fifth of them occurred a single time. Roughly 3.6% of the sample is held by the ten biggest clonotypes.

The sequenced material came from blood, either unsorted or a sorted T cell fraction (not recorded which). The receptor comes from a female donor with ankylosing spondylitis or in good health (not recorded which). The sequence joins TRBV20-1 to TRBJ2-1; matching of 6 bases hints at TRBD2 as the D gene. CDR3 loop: CSARASGSSVEQFF. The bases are TGCAGTGCTAGGGCCTCGGGATCTAGCGTCGAGCAGTTCTTC.